These 6 T cell receptor beta chains share one sample of origin, sequenced in a study of spatial heterogeneity in lung cancer. Time point meaning: sample taken at primary tumor resection. Sequencing was performed on whole RNA extracted from tumor and nontumor lung tissue, or from frozen PBMC, and the material was left unsorted. MiXCR, applied by TCRdb to the 5' RACE reads, yields one record per CDR3 protein. The sample records around 45,000 distinct CDR3 sequences, approximately 14% being singletons. This specimen was PBMCs, taken at surgery. All receptors derive from a male donor with early-stage non-small cell lung cancer.

The chain's CDR3 is CASRRGLSGELKETQYF. The CDR3 nucleotides are TGTGCCAGTCGGAGAGGGCTCTCGGGGGAGCTGAAAGAGACCCAGTACTTC. This rearrangement joins TRBV27 to TRBJ2-5, with a possible D match to TRBD2 (6 bases). Germline CDR1 reads MNHEY; CDR2 reads SMNVEV (reference sequence). V lost 9 bases and J lost 3, with 26 bases in between. This CDR3 has 17 amino acids.

The chain uses TRBV7-9 and TRBJ2-7; weak D call: TRBD2 (5 bases). The CDR3 is 14 amino acids. Trimming cost V 3 bases and J 1 base, with 10 bases left between them. Germline V gene sequence: CDR1 SEHNR, CDR2 FQNEAQ (reference sequence). CDR3 DNA sequence: TGTGCCAGCAGCTTCCCCACGGGATCCTACGAGCAGTACTTC. Protein product: CASSFPTGSYEQYF.

V is TRBV6-5 and J is TRBJ1-1; D gene ambiguous. V was trimmed by 2 bases and J by 4 bases, leaving 5 bases between them. The CDR3 length is 12 residues. CDR1 is MNHEY, CDR2 SVGAGI, per germline. The CDR3 sequence is CASSYDGTEAFF. DNA of the CDR3: TGTGCCAGCAGTTACGACGGCACTGAAGCTTTCTTT.

This clonotype has only a few counts. This chain connects TRBV15 to TRBJ1-4; D may be TRBD1 (5 bases). Germline V gene lookup returns CDR1 LNHNV and CDR2 YYDKDF (reference sequence). The V end lost 3 bases, the J end lost 4 bases, and 15 bases lay between the germline ends. This CDR3 comprises 16 residues. CDR3 amino acids: CATSRDTGRFNEKLFF. CDR3 DNA sequence: TGTGCCACCAGCAGGGATACGGGACGGTTTAATGAAAAACTGTTTTTT.

This clonotype was seen a handful of times. Written as DNA, the CDR3 is TGCAGCGTTGAATTGCGACAGGGCCTCTACGAGCAGTACTTC. Protein: CSVELRQGLYEQYF. The chain joins TRBV29-1 to TRBJ2-7, with 7 nucleotides matching TRBD1. Trimming removed 2 bases from V and 3 bases from J; junction bases left unmatched: 7. In germline, CDR1 is SQVTM, CDR2 ANQGSEA. The CDR3 contains 14 residues.

The chain uses TRBV7-9 and TRBJ2-2, with 7 positions matching TRBD1. The CDR3 totals 16 residues. J gave up 0 bases and V 4 bases, and 5 bases lay outside the gene matches. Germline-derived CDR1 and CDR2 are SEHNR and FQNEAQ (reference sequence). Here the CDR3 reads CASSSQGLANTGELFF. CDR3 in DNA: TGTGCCAGCAGCTCACAGGGGCTAGCGAACACCGGGGAGCTGTTTTTT.